The sample holds a few counts of the clone carrying this TCR beta chain. Its cognate antigen is unknown. 5'RACE primed at constant segments yielded TCR alpha and TCR beta cDNA libraries bearing sample barcodes and UMIs. TCRdb independently ran MiXCR on the 5' RACE reads; one entry per CDR3 protein. The sample yields about 540,000 distinct CDR3 sequences, about a fifth seen once. The sample belongs to a study of T-cell memory formation after mild COVID-19. Study information: There were largely donor-specific TCR clusters. Study-wide findings and caveats: In pre-infection memory, a portion of responding clones appeared, which suggested that cross-reactive memory joined. Later expanders leaned CD4+, whereas day 15 to 85 contracting clones were balanced CD4/CD8.

Looked up from germline, CDR1 is LGHDT and CDR2 is YNNKEL (reference sequence). The CDR3 has 12 residues. Trimming cost V 2 bases and J 8 bases; bases outside gene matches: 1. This clonotype originated in an adult woman who had mild COVID-19 (a few samples of this study predate the infection). Cell type and time point are not known. The chain employs TRBV3-1 and TRBJ2-3; 7 nucleotides line up with TRBD2. The sequencing input was PBMCs or a T cell subset sorted from them (not recorded which). In DNA form, the CDR3 reads TGTGCCAGCAGCCAACTAGCGGCTACGCAGTATTTT. This gives the protein CASSQLAATQYF.